The 17 T cell receptor beta chains reported below all come from one sample, sequenced in a study of blood T cells in healthy people across ages. For the second PCR, which ran for 7 to 11 cycles, a sample-barcoded 5' primer and a J-beta primer mix were used. TCRdb analysed the 5' RACE reads with MiXCR anew, one entry per CDR3 protein. The top ten hold about 16% of the sample, which has hundreds of thousands of distinct CDR3 sequences, about 32% seen once. The sequencing sample was made of blood. The receptor set was obtained from a woman aged 80 or older in good health.

The genes are TRBV28 and TRBJ2-3, with a possible D match to TRBD2 (6 bases). This CDR3 comprises 16 residues. Germline CDR1 reads MDHEN; CDR2 reads SYDVKM. The V gene lost 0 bases and the J gene lost 0 bases, with 10 bases spanning the gap. The CDR3, as DNA: TGTGCCAGCAGTTTATGGGAGGAGGGAAGCACAGATACGCAGTATTTT. This sequence encodes CASSLWEEGSTDTQYF.

This clonotype was detected many times. This chain joins TRBV6-6 and TRBJ2-1; 8 bases align to TRBD1. Germline assignment: CDR1 MNHNY and CDR2 SVGAGI (reference sequence). The ends lost 2 bases at V and 4 bases at J; junction bases unmatched: 1. The CDR3 extends over 14 amino acids. The CDR3 region is CASSYRDRYNEQFF. DNA for the CDR3: TGTGCCAGCAGTTACCGGGACAGGTACAATGAGCAGTTCTTC.

This chain links TRBV7-2 with TRBJ2-1, with 11 bases that match TRBD2. CDR1 is SGHTA and CDR2 is FQGNSA in the germline V gene. J was trimmed by 4 bases and V by 6 bases; bases with no gene match: 8. This CDR3 has 16 amino acids. CDR3: CASSSNSGGDYNEQFF. The CDR3 DNA reads as TGTGCCAGCAGTTCGAATAGCGGGGGGGATTACAATGAGCAGTTCTTC.

V is TRBV2 and J is TRBJ1-4; TRBD1 agrees at 8 bases. V trimming: 3 bases; J trimming: 4 bases; junction bases outside the gene matches: 4. The CDR3 loop spans 15 amino acids. CDR1 SNHLY and CDR2 FYNNEI come from the germline V gene. The CDR3 bases are TGTGCCAGCAGTGACCTCGGACAGGGTAATGAAAAACTGTTTTTT. Translated: CASSDLGQGNEKLFF.

This clonotype was recorded many times. This chain uses TRBV20-1 with TRBJ2-7; D is perhaps TRBD1 (6 bases). V was shortened by 5 bases and J by 5 bases, with 13 bases between the two germline ends. This CDR3 spans 12 amino acids. Germline loops: CDR1 DFQATT, CDR2 SNEGSKA (reference sequence). CDR3 sequence (DNA): TGCAGTGCTTCCCGACAGGCGGACGAGCAGTACTTC. It encodes CSASRQADEQYF.

CDR3 residues: CASSLGNRGVTEAFF. Here the CDR3 DNA reads TGTGCCAGCAGTTTAGGAAACAGGGGGGTCACTGAAGCTTTCTTT. V gene TRBV27 combines with J gene TRBJ1-1; 8 nucleotides line up with TRBD1. CDR3 size: 15 residues. Trimming took 2 bases from V and 4 from J; bases not matched to a gene: 6. Germline CDR1 reads MNHEY; CDR2 reads SMNVEV (reference sequence).

Many counts were recorded for this clonotype. This chain uses TRBV6-5 with TRBJ2-7, with 9 bases lining up with TRBD2. The germline V gene encodes CDR1 MNHEY and CDR2 SVGAGI. This CDR3 contains 14 residues. V trimming: 10 bases; J trimming: 5 bases; junction bases outside the gene matches: 12. Written as DNA, the CDR3 is TGTGCCACCCGACGGGCTAGCGGGGAAGACGAGCAGTACTTC. Translated: CATRRASGEDEQYF.

This clonotype was found many times. The CDR3: CASSQAALAGGGETQYF. CDR3 sequence (DNA): TGTGCCAGCAGCCAAGCTGCACTAGCGGGGGGGGGAGAGACCCAGTACTTC. The rearrangement uses TRBV4-2 and TRBJ2-5; 13 nucleotides agree with TRBD2. Looked up from germline, CDR1 is LGHNA and CDR2 is YNFKEQ. V was clipped by 1 base and J by 4 bases; unmatched bases: 6. The CDR3 has 17 amino acids.

Notes on this clonotype: A much larger clonotype is one base distant, so this may be a read error. The rearrangement joins TRBV12-3 or TRBV12-4 to TRBJ2-3; no clear D. The germline V and J ends were trimmed by 5 bases and 4 bases, with 16 bases remaining between them. This CDR3 has 15 amino acids. The CDR3 region is CASSLPGVRADTQYF. In DNA form, the CDR3 reads TGTGCCAGCAGTCTGCCTGGAGTAAGGGCAGATACGCAGTATTTT.

Turning to this clonotype: A read error is possible here, since a much larger clone lies one base away. CDR3 residues: CASSVVDTGRGGYTF. The CDR3 coding sequence is TGTGCCAGCAGCGTAGTAGATACAGGGAGAGGCGGCTACACCTTC. The V gene is TRBV9, the J gene TRBJ1-2, with TRBD1 as a possible D gene (6 bases). Germline CDR1 reads SGDLS; CDR2 reads YYNGEE. Trimming cost V 0 bases and J 8 bases, with 17 bases left between them. This CDR3 comprises 15 residues.

This clonotype was recorded at least ten times. This chain links TRBV20-1 with TRBJ1-5, with TRBD1 matching 8 bases. The CDR3 runs 14 residues. The germline CDR1 and CDR2 sequences are DFQATT and SNEGSKA (reference sequence). Trimming at V came to 3 bases and at J to 3 bases, leaving 4 bases not matched to a gene. The CDR3 protein is CSASPGQVNQPQHF. CDR3 bases: TGCAGTGCTAGTCCGGGACAGGTCAATCAGCCCCAGCATTTT.

This clonotype has only a few counts. The chain is built from TRBV27 and TRBJ2-5, with 12 positions matching TRBD2. The germline gives CDR1 MNHEY, CDR2 SMNVEV (reference sequence). With 5 bases clipped from V and 4 bases from J, the junction kept 5 bases outside the gene matches. The CDR3 extends over 15 amino acids. DNA of the CDR3: TGTGCCAGCAGTCCCCGACTAGCGGGGGCAGAGACCCAGTACTTC. Its translation: CASSPRLAGAETQYF.

As to this clonotype: This could be a read error, since a much larger clone is one nucleotide away. The V call is TRBV11-3, the J call TRBJ2-3; 9 bases agree with TRBD2. Germline V gene lookup returns CDR1 SGHNT and CDR2 YENEEA. The CDR3 consists of 15 residues. The V gene end was trimmed by 5 bases and the J gene end by 5 bases; junction bases not matched to a gene: 8. CDR3 residues: CASSLQGLAGDTQYF. DNA of the CDR3: TGTGCCAGCAGCCTCCAGGGACTAGCAGGAGATACGCAGTATTTT.

Many counts were recorded for this clonotype. The genes are TRBV7-2 and TRBJ2-5; TRBD1 might be the D (6 bases). CDR1 is SGHTA, CDR2 FQGNSA, per germline. Deletions cut 2 bases from V and 4 bases from J, with 11 bases between. The CDR3 consists of 14 residues. CDR3 in DNA: TGTGCCAGCAGCTTATACAGGGCAACAGAGACCCAGTACTTC. This encodes CASSLYRATETQYF.

In this sample, this clonotype turned up many times. The chain recombines TRBV10-3 with TRBJ1-2; D gene ambiguous. Trimming pared 6 bases from V and 0 bases from J, leaving 14 bases between. The CDR3 length is 15 residues. CDR1 ENHRY and CDR2 SYGVKD come from the germline V gene. The CDR3 loop is CAIRTNTVANYGYTF. In DNA, the CDR3 is TGTGCCATCAGGACTAACACAGTAGCTAACTATGGCTACACCTTC.

The sample holds many counts of this clonotype. The chain carries TRBV4-3 and TRBJ1-2, with D possibly matching TRBD1 (5 bases). V lost 1 base, J lost 4 bases, and 7 bases lay in between. The CDR3 totals 13 residues. The germline V gene encodes CDR1 LGHNA and CDR2 YSLEER. The CDR3 protein is CASSQVGGYGYTF. CDR3 in DNA: TGCGCCAGCAGCCAAGTGGGGGGCTATGGCTACACCTTC.

This clonotype was counted a few times. This sequence joins TRBV2 and TRBJ1-5; D is unresolved. CDR3 size: 16 residues. The germline V and J ends were trimmed by 3 bases and 0 bases, with 12 bases remaining between them. Germline lookup yields CDR1 SNHLY and CDR2 FYNNEI. CDR3 coding DNA: TGTGCCAGCAGTGAGGCGGAAACCCTTAGCAATCAGCCCCAGCATTTT. Encoded protein: CASSEAETLSNQPQHF.